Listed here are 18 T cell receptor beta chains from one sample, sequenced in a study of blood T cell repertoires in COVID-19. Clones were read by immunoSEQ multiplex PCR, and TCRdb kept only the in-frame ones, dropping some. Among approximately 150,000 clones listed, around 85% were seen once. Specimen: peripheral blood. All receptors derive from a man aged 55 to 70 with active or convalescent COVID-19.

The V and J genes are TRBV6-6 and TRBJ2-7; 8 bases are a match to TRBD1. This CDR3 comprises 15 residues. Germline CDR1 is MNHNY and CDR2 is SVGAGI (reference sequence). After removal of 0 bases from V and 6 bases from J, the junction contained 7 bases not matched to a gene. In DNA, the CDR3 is TGTGCCAGCAGTTACTCGACAGGGGATCTACGCGAGCAGTACTTC. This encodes CASSYSTGDLREQYF.

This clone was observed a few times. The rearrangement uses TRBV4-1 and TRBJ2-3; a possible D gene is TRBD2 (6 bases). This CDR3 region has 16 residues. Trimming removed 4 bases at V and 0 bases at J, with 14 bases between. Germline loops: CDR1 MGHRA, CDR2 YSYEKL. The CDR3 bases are TGCGCCAGCAGCCTGACTAGTCGTTCTAGCACAGATACGCAGTATTTT. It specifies CASSLTSRSSTDTQYF.

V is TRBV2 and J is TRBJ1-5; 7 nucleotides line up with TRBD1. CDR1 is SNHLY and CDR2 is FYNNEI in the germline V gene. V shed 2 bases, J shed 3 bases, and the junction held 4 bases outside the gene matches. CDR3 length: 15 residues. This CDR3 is CASSEQGQSNQPQHF. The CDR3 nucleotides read TGTGCCAGCAGTGAACAGGGACAGTCCAATCAGCCCCAGCATTTT.

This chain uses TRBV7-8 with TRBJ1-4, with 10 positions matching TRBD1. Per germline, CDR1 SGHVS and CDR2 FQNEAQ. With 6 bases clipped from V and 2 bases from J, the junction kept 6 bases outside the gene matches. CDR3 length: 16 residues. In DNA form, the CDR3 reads TGTGCCAGCAGAATTCGACAGGGGGCTACTAATGAAAAACTGTTTTTT. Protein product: CASRIRQGATNEKLFF.

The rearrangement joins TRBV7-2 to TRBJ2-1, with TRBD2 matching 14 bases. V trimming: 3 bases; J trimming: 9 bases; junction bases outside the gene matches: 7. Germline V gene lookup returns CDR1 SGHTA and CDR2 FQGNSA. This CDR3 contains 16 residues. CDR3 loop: CASSFRLAGGRSEQFF. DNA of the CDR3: TGTGCCAGCAGCTTCCGACTAGCGGGAGGGCGAAGTGAGCAGTTCTTC.

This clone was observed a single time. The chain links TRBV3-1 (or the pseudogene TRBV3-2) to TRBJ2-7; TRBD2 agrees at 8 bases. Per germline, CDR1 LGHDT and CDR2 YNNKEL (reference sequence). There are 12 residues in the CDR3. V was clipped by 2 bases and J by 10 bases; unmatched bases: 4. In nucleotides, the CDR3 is TGTGCCAGCAGCCAACGAGCGGGAGTTCAGTACTTC. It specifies CASSQRAGVQYF.

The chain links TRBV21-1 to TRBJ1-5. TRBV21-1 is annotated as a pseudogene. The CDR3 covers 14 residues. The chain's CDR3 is CAISDVAGNQPQHF. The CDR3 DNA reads TGTGCCATCTCAGACGTGGCGGGGAATCAGCCCCAGCATTTT.

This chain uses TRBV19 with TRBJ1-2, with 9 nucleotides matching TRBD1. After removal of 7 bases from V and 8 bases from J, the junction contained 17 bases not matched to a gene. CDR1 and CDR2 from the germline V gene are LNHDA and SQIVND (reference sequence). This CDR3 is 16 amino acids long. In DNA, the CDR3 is TGTGCCAGTACCGCGGGGGACGGGACAGGGCCCCTCGGCTACACCTTC. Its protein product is CASTAGDGTGPLGYTF.

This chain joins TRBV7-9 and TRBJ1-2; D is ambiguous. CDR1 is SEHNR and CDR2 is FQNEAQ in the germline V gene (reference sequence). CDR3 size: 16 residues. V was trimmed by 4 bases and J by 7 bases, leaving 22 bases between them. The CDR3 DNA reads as TGTGCCAGCAGCTCTATTACCTCGGTGGCAGGAGGTGGCTACACCTTC. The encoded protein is CASSSITSVAGGGYTF.

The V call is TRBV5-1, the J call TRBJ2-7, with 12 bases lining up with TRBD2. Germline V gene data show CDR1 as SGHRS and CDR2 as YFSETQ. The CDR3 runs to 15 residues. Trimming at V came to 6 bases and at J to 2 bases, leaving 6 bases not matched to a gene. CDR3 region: CASKSGLAGTYEQYF. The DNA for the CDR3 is TGCGCCAGCAAAAGCGGACTAGCGGGGACCTACGAGCAGTACTTC.

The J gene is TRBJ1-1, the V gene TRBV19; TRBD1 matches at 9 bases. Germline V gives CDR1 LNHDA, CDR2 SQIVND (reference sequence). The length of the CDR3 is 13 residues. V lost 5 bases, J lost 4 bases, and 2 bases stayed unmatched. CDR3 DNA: TGTGCCAGTAGTGTGACAGGGGGCACTGAAGCTTTCTTT. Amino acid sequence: CASSVTGGTEAFF.

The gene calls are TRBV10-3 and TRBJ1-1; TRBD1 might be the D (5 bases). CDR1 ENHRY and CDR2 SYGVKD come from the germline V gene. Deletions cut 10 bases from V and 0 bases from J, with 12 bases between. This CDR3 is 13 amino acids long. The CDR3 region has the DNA TGTGCCAGCAGGGCGGGAATGAACACTGAAGCTTTCTTT. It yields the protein CASRAGMNTEAFF.

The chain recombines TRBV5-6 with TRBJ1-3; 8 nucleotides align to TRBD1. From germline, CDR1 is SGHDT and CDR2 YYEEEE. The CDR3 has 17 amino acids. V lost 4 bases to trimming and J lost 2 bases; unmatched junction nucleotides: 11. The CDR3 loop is CASSLWTGSNPGNTIYF. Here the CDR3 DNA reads TGTGCCAGCAGCCTGTGGACAGGGAGTAACCCTGGAAACACCATATATTTT.

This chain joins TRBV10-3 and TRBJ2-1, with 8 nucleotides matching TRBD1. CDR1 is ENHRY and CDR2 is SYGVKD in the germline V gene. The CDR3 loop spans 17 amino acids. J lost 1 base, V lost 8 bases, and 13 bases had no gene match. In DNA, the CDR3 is TGTGCCATCTACGGGACAGGCTTTAGGATTTCCTACAATGAGCAGTTCTTC. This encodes CAIYGTGFRISYNEQFF.

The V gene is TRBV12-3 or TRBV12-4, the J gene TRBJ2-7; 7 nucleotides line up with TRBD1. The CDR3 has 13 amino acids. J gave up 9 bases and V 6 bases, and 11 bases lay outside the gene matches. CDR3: CASSPNRGDGQYF. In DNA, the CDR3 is TGTGCCAGCAGCCCTAACAGGGGAGATGGGCAGTACTTC.

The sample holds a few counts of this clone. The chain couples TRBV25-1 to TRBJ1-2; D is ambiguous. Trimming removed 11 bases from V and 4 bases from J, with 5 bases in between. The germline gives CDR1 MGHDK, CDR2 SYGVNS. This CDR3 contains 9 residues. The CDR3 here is CAPSYGYTF. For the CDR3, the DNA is TGTGCCCCATCCTATGGCTACACCTTC.

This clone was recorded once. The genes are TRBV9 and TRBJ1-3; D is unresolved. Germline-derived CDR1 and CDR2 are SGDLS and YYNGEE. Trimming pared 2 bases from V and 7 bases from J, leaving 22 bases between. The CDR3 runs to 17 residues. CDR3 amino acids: CASSVHPDGENRNTIYF. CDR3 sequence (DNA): TGTGCCAGCAGCGTGCACCCCGACGGGGAGAACCGGAACACCATATATTTT.

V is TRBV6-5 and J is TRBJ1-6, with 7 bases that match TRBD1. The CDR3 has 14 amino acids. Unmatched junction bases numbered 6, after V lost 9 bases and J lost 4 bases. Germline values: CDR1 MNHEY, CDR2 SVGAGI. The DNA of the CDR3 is TGTGCCAGTACGAGGGGACAGTATAATTCACCCCTCCACTTT. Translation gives CASTRGQYNSPLHF.